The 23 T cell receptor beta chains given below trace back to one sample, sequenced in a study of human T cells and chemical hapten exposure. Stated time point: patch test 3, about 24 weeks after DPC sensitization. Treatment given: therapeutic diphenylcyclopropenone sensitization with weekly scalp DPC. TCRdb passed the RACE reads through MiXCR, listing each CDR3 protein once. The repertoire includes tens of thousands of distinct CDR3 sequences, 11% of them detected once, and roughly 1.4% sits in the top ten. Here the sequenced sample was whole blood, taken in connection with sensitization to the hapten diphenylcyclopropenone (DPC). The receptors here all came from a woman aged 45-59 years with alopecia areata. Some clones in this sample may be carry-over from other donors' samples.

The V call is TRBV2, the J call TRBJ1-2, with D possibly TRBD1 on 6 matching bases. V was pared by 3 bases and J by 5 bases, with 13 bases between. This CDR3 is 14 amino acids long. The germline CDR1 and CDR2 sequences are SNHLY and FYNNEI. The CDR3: CASSEQGGEYGYTF. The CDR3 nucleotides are TGTGCCAGCAGTGAGCAAGGGGGAGAGTATGGCTACACCTTC.

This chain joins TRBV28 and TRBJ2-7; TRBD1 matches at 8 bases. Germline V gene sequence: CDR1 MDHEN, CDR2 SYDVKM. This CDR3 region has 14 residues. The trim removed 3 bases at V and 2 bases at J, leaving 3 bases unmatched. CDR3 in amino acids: CASSLTGEAYEQYF. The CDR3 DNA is TGTGCCAGCAGTTTGACAGGGGAAGCCTACGAGCAGTACTTC.

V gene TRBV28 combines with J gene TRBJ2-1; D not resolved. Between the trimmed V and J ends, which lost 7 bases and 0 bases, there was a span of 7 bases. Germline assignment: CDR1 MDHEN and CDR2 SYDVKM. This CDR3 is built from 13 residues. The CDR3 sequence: CASISSSYNEQFF. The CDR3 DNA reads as TGTGCCAGCATATCTAGCTCCTACAATGAGCAGTTCTTC.

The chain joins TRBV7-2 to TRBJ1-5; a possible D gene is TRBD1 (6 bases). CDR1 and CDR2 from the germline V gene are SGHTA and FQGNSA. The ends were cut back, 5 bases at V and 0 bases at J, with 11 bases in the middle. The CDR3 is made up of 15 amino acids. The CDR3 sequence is CASSTQGISNQPQHF. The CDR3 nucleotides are TGTGCCAGCAGCACACAGGGCATTAGCAATCAGCCCCAGCATTTT. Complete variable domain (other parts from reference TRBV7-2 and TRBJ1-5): GAGVSQSPSNKVTEKGKDVELRCDPISGHTALYWYRQSLGQGLEFLIYFQGNSAPDKSGLPSDRFSAERTGGSVSTLTIQRTQQEDSAVYLCASSTQGISNQPQHFGDGTRLSIL.

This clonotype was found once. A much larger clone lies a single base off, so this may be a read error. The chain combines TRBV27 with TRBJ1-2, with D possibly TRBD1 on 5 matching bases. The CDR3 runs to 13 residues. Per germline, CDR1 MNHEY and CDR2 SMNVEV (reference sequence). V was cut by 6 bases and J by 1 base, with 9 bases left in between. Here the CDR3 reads CASSQQDNYGYTF. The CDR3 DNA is TGTGCCAGCAGCCAACAGGATAACTATGGCTACACCTTC.

CDR3 coding DNA: TGTGCCAGCAGCCCCGGCGGACTGCCAGATTCACCCCTCCACTTT. It specifies CASSPGGLPDSPLHF. The chain combines TRBV7-9 with TRBJ1-6; D not certain. In germline, CDR1 is SEHNR, CDR2 FQNEAQ (reference sequence). Trimming took off 5 bases at V and 8 bases at J, with 16 bases between the two ends. This CDR3 is built from 15 residues.

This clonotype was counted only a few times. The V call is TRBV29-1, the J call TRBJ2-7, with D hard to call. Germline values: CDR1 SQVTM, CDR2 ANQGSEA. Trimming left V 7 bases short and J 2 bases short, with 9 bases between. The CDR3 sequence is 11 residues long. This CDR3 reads CSARSTYEQYF. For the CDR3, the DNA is TGCAGCGCGAGATCGACCTACGAGCAGTACTTC.

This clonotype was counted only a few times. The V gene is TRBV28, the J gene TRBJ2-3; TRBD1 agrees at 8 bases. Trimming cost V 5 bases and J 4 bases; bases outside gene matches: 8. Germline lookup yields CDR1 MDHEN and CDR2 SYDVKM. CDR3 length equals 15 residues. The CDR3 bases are TGTGCCAGCAGTAACGGACAGGGAAGAGCAGATACGCAGTATTTT. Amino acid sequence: CASSNGQGRADTQYF.

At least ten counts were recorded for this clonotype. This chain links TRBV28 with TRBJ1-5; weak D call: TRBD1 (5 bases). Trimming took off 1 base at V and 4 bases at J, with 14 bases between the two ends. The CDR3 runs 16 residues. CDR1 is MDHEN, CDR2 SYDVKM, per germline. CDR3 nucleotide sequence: TGTGCCAGCAGTTTATTGACAGAAACTGAAAATCAGCCCCAGCATTTT. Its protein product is CASSLLTETENQPQHF. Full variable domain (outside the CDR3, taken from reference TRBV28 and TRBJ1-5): DVKVTQSSRYLVKRTGEKVFLECVQDMDHENMFWYRQDPGLGLRLIYFSYDVKMKEKGDIPEGYSVSREKKERFSLILESASTNQTSMYLCASSLLTETENQPQHFGDGTRLSIL.

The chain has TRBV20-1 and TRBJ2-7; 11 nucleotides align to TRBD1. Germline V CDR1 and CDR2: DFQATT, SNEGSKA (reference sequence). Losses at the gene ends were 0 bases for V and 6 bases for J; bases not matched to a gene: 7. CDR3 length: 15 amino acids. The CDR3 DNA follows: TGCAGTGCTAGAGATAGCGGACAGGGGGCCAGCGAGCAGTACTTC. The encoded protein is CSARDSGQGASEQYF.

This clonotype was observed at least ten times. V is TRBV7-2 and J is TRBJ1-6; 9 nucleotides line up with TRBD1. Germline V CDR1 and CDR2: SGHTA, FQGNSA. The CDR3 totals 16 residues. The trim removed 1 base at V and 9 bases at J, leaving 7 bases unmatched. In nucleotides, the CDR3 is TGTGCCAGCAGCTTAGGGTTAGGGACAGGGTCTTCACCCCTCCACTTT. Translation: CASSLGLGTGSSPLHF. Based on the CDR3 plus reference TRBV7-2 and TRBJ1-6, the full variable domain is GAGVSQSPSNKVTEKGKDVELRCDPISGHTALYWYRQSLGQGLEFLIYFQGNSAPDKSGLPSDRFSAERTGGSVSTLTIQRTQQEDSAVYLCASSLGLGTGSSPLHFGNGTRLTVT.

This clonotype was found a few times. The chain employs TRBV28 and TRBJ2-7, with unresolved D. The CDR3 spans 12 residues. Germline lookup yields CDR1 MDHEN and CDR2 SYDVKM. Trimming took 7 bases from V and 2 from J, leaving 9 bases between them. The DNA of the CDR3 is TGTGCCAGCACAACCGATGCCTACGAGCAGTACTTC. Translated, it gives CASTTDAYEQYF.

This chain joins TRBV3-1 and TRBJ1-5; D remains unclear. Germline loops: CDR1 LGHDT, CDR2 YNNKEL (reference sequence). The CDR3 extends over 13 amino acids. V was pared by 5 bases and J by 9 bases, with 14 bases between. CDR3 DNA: TGTGCCAGCAGCTCCCGGCACAACGGGCCCCAGCATTTT. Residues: CASSSRHNGPQHF.

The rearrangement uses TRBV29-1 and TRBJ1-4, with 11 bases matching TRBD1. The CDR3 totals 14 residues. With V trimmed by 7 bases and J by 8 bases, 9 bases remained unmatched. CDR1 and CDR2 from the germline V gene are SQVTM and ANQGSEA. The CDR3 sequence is CSATRDRGREKLFF. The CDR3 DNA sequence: TGCAGCGCCACCCGGGACAGGGGGAGAGAAAAACTGTTTTTT.

The CDR3 region has the DNA TGTGCCAGCATGCGGGTATCAGTTAGTCAGCCCCAGCATTTT. It translates to CASMRVSVSQPQHF. The chain recombines TRBV28 with TRBJ1-5; D is uncertain. CDR3 length: 14 amino acids. Trimming stripped 7 bases from V and 6 bases from J, with 16 bases between. Germline V gene sequence: CDR1 MDHEN, CDR2 SYDVKM.

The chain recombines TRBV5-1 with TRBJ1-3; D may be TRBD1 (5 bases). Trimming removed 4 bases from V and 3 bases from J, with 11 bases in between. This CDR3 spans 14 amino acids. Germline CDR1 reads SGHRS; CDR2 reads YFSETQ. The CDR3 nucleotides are TGCGCCAGCAGCGGTCAGGGCTTTGGAAACACCATATATTTT. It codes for CASSGQGFGNTIYF.

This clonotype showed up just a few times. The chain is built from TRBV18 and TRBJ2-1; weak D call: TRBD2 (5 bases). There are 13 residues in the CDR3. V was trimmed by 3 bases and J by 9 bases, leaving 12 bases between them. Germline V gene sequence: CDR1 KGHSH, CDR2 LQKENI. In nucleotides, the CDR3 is TGTGCCAGCTCACCCGAGAGGGCTCGTGAGCAGTTCTTC. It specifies CASSPERAREQFF.

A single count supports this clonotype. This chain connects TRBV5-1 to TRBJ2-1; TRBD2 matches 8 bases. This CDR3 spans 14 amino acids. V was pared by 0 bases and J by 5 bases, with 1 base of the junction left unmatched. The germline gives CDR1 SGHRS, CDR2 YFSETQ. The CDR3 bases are TGCGCCAGCAGCTTGGATAGCGGGAACAATGAGCAGTTCTTC. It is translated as CASSLDSGNNEQFF.

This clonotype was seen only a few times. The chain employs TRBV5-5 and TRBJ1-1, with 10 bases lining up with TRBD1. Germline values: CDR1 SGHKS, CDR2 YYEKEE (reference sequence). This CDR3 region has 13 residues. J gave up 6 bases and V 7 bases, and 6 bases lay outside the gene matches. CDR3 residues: CASVGQGFAEAFF. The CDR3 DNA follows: TGTGCCAGCGTGGGACAGGGGTTTGCTGAAGCTTTCTTT.

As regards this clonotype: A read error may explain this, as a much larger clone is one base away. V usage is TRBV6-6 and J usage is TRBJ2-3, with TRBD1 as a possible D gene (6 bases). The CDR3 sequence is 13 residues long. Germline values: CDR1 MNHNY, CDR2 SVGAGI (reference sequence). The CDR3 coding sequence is TGTGCCAGCAGTCCGCCAGGGGCGGATATGCAGTATTTT. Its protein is CASSPPGADMQYF.

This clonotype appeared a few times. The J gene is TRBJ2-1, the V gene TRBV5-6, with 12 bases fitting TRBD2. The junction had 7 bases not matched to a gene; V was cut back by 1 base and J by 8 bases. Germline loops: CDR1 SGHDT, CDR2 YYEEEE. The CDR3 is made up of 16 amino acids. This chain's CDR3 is CASSLSLAGGPDEQFF. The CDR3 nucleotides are TGTGCCAGCAGCTTGAGCCTAGCGGGAGGGCCGGATGAGCAGTTCTTC.

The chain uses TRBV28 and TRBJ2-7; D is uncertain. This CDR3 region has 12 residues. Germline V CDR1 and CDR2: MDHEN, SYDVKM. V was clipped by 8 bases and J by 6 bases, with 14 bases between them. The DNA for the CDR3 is TGTGCCAGCGGCTACATACCCCGCGAGCAGTACTTC. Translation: CASGYIPREQYF.

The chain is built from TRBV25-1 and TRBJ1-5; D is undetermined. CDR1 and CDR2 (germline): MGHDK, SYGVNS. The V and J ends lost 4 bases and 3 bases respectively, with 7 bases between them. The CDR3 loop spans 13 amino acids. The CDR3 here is CASSGGFNQPQHF. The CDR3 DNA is TGTGCCAGCAGTGGGGGTTTCAATCAGCCCCAGCATTTT. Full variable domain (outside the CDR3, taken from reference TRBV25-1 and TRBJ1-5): EADIYQTPRYLVIGTGKKITLECSQTMGHDKMYWYQQDPGMELHLIHYSYGVNSTEKGDLSSESTVSRIRTEHFPLTLESARPSHTSQYLCASSGGFNQPQHFGDGTRLSIL.